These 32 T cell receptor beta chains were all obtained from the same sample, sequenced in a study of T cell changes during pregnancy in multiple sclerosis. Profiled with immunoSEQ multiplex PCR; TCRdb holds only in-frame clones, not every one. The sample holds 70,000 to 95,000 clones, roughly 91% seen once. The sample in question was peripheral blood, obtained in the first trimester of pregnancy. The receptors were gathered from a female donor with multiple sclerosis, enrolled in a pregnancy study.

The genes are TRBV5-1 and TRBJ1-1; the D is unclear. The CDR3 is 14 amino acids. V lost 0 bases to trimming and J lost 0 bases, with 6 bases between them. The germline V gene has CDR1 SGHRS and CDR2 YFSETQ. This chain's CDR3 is CASSLGPVNTEAFF. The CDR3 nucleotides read TGCGCCAGCAGCTTGGGGCCAGTGAACACTGAAGCTTTCTTT.

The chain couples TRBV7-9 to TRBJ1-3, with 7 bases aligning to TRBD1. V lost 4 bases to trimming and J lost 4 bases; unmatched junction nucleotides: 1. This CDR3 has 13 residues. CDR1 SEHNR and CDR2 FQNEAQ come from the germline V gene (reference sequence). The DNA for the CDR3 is TGTGCCAGCAGCTGGACAGGAGGAAACACCATATATTTT. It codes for CASSWTGGNTIYF. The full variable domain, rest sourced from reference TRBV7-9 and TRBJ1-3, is DTGVSQNPRHKITKRGQNVTFRCDPISEHNRLYWYRQTLGQGPEFLTYFQNEAQLEKSRLLSDRFSAERPKGSFSTLEIQRTEQGDSAMYLCASSWTGGNTIYFGEGSWLTVV.

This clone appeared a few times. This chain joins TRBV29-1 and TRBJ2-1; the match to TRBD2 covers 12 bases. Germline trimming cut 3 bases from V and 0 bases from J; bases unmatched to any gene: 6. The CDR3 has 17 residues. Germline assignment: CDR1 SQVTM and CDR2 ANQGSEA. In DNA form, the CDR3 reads TGCAGCGTTGAGGGGACTAGCGGGTTCAGCTCCTACAATGAGCAGTTCTTC. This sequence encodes CSVEGTSGFSSYNEQFF.

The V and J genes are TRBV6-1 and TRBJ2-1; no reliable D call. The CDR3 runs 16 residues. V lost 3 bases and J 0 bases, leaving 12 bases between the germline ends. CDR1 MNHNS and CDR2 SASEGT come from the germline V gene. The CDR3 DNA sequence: TGTGCCAGCAGTGATAAGACCTACAGCTCCTACAATGAGCAGTTCTTC. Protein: CASSDKTYSSYNEQFF.

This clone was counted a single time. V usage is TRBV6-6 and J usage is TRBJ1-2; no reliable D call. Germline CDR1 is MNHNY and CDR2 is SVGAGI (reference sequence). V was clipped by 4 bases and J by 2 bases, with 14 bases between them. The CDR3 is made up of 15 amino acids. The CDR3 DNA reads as TGTGCCAGCAGTTCCCTTCTACTCACGAACTATGGCTACACCTTC. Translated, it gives CASSSLLLTNYGYTF.

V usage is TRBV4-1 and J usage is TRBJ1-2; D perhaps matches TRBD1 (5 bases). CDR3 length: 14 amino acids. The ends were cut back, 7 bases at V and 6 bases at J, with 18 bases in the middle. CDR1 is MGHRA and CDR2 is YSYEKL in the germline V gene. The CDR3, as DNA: TGCGCCAGCAACCTAGACCCAGGGCCTAATGGCTACACCTTC. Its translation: CASNLDPGPNGYTF.

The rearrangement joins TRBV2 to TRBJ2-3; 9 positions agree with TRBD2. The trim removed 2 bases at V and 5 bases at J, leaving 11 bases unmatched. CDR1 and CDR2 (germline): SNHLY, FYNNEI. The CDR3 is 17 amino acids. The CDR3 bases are TGTGCCAGCAGTGAACTTGCGCGGGGGGGTAATATAGATACGCAGTATTTT. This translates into CASSELARGGNIDTQYF.

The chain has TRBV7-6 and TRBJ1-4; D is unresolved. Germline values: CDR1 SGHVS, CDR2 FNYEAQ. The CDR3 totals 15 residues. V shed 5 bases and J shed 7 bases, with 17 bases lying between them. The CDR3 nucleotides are TGTGCCAGCAGCCGCTGGTCAGGCCTCGGTGAAAAACTGTTTTTT. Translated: CASSRWSGLGEKLFF.

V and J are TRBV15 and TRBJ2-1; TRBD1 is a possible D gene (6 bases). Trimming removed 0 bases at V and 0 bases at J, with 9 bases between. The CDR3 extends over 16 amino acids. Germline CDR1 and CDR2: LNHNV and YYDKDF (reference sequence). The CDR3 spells CATSRDSTGSYNEQFF. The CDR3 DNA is TGTGCCACCAGCAGAGATTCGACAGGCTCCTACAATGAGCAGTTCTTC. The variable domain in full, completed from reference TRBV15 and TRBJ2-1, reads DAMVIQNPRYQVTQFGKPVTLSCSQTLNHNVMYWYQQKSSQAPKLLFHYYDKDFNNEADTPDNFQSRRPNTSFCFLDIRSPGLGDTAMYLCATSRDSTGSYNEQFFGPGTRLTVL.

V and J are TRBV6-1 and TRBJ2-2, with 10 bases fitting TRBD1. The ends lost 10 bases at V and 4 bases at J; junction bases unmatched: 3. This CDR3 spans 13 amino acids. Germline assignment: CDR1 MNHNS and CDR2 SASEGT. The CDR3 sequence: CAIDRGLTGELFF. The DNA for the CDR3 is TGTGCCATCGACAGGGGGCTCACCGGGGAGCTGTTTTTT.

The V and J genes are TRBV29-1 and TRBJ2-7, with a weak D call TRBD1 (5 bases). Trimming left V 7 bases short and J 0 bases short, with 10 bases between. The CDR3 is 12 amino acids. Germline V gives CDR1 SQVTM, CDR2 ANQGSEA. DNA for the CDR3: TGCAGCGCGGGCGGACACTCCTACGAGCAGTACTTC. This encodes CSAGGHSYEQYF.

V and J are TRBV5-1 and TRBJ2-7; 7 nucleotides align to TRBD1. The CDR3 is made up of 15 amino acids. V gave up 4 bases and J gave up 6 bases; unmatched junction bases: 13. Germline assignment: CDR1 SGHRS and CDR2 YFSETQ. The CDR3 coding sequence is TGCGCCAGCAGCCCGCCGACAGGGCTTGTGCGCGAGCAGTACTTC. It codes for CASSPPTGLVREQYF.

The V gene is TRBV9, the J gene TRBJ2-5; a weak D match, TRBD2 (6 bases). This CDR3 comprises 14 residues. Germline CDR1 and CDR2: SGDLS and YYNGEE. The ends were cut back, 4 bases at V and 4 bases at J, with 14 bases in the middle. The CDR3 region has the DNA TGTGCCAGCAGCCCAGGACTATCTTCAGAGACCCAGTACTTC. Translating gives CASSPGLSSETQYF. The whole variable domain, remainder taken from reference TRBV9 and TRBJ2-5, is DSGVTQTPKHLITATGQRVTLRCSPRSGDLSVYWYQQSLDQGLQFLIQYYNGEERAKGNILERFSAQQFPDLHSELNLSSLELGDSALYFCASSPGLSSETQYFGPGTRLLVL.

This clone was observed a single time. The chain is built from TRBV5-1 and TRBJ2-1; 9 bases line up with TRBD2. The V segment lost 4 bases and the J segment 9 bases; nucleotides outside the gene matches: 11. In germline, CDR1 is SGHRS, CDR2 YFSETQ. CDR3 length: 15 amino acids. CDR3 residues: CASSPGTSWNGEQFF. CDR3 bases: TGCGCCAGCAGCCCGGGGACTAGCTGGAACGGTGAGCAGTTCTTC. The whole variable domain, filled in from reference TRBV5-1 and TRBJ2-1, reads KAGVTQTPRYLIKTRGQQVTLSCSPISGHRSVSWYQQTPGQGLQFLFEYFSETQRNKGNFPGRFSGRQFSNSRSEMNVSTLELGDSALYLCASSPGTSWNGEQFFGPGTRLTVL.

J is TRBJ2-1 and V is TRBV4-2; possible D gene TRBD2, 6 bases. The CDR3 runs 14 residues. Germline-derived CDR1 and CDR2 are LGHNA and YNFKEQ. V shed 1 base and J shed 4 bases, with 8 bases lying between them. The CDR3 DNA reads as TGTGCCAGCAGCCAAGTTGGGGGGTACAATGAGCAGTTCTTC. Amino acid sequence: CASSQVGGYNEQFF.

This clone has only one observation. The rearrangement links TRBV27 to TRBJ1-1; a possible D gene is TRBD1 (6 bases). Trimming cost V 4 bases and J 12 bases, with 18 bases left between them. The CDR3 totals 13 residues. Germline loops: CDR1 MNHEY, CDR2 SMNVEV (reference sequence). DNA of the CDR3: TGTGCCAGCAGTTACAGGGACCAGGTGATATCTTTCTTT. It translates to CASSYRDQVISFF.

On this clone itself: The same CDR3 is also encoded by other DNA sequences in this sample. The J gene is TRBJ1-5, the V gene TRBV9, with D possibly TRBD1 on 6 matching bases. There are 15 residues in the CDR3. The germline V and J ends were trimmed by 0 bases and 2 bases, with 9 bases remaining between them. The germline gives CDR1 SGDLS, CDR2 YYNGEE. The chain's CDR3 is CASSVGGGGNQPQHF. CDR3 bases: TGTGCCAGCAGCGTAGGAGGGGGTGGCAATCAGCCCCAGCATTTT.

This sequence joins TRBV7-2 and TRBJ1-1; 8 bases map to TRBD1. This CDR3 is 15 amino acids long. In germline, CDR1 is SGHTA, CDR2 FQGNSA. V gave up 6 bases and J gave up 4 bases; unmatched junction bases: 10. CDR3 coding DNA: TGTGCCAGCAGTTTACGACAGGGGAGGACCACTGAAGCTTTCTTT. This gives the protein CASSLRQGRTTEAFF.

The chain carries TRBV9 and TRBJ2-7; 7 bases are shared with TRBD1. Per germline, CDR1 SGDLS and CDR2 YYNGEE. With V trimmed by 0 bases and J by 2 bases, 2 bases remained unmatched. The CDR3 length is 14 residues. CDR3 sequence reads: CASSVGGQTYEQYF. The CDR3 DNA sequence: TGTGCCAGCAGCGTAGGGGGACAGACCTACGAGCAGTACTTC.

CDR3 sequence reads: CASSALTDTQYF. For the CDR3, the DNA is TGTGCCAGCAGCGCTTTAACAGATACGCAGTATTTT. This chain links TRBV9 with TRBJ2-3; D gene ambiguous. The CDR3 spans 12 residues. Deletions cut 3 bases from V and 3 bases from J, with 5 bases between. CDR1 is SGDLS and CDR2 is YYNGEE in the germline V gene.

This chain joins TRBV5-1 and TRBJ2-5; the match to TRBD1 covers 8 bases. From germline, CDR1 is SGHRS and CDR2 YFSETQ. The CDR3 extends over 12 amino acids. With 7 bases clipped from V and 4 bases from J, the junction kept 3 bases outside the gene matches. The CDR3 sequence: CASRQGTETQYF. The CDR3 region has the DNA TGCGCCAGCCGACAGGGGACAGAGACCCAGTACTTC. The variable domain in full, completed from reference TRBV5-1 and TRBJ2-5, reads KAGVTQTPRYLIKTRGQQVTLSCSPISGHRSVSWYQQTPGQGLQFLFEYFSETQRNKGNFPGRFSGRQFSNSRSEMNVSTLELGDSALYLCASRQGTETQYFGPGTRLLVL.

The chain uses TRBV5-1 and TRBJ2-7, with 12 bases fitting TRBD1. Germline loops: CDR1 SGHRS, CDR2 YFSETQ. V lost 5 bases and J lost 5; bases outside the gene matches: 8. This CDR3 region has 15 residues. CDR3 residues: CASRDWDRGRDEQYF. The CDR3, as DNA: TGCGCCAGCAGAGACTGGGACAGGGGGCGAGACGAGCAGTACTTC.

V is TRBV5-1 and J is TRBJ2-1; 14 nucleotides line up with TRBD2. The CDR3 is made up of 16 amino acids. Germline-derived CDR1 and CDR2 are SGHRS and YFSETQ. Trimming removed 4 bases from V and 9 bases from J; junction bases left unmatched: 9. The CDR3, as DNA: TGCGCCAGCAGCCAGGGACTAGCGGGGGCCTCGGGTGAGCAGTTCTTC. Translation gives CASSQGLAGASGEQFF.

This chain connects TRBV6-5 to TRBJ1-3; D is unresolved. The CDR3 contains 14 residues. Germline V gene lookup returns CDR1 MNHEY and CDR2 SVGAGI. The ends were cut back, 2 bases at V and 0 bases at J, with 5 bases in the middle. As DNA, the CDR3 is TGTGCCAGCAGTTACGAACTCTCTGGAAACACCATATATTTT. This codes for CASSYELSGNTIYF.

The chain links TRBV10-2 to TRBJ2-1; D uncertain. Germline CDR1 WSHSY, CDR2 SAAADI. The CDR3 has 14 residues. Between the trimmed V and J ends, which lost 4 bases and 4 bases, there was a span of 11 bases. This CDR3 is CASSVSQVYNEQFF. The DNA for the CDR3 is TGCGCCAGCAGTGTGAGTCAGGTTTACAATGAGCAGTTCTTC.

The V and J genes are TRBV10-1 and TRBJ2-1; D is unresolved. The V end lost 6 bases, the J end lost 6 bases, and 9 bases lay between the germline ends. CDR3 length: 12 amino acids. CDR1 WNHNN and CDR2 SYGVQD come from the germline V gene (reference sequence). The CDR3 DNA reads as TGCGCCAGCAGCTCAGGAATCAATGAGCAGTTCTTC. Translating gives CASSSGINEQFF.

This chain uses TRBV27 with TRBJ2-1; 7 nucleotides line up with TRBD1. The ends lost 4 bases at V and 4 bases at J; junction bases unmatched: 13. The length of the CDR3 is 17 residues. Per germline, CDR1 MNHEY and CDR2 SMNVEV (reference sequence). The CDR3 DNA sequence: TGTGCCAGCAGTTCATACCCACGACAGGGCGCGTACAATGAGCAGTTCTTC. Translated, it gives CASSSYPRQGAYNEQFF.

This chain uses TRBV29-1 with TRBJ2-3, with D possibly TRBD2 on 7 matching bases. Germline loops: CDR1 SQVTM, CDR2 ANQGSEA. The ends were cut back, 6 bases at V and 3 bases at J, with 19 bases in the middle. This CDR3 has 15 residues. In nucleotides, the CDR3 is TGCAGCGTAGATGCGCGGGGGCAACTTACAGATACGCAGTATTTT. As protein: CSVDARGQLTDTQYF.

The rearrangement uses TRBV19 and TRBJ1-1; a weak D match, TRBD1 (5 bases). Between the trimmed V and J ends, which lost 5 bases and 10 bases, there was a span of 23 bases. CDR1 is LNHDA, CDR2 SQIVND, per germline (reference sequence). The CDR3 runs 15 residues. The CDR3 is CASSPSQQGYTGAFF. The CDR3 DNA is TGTGCCAGTAGTCCCTCCCAGCAGGGCTATACAGGAGCTTTCTTT.

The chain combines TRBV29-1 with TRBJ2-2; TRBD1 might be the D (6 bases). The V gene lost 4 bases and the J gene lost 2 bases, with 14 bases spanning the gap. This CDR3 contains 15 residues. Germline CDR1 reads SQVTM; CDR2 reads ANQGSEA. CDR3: CSVAGTSKNTGELFF. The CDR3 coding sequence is TGCAGCGTTGCCGGGACATCGAAAAACACCGGGGAGCTGTTTTTT.

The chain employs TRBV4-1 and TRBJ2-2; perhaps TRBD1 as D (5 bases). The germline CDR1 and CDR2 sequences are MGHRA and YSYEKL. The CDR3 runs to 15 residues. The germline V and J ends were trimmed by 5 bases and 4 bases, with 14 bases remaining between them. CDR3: CASSGLLGPTGELFF. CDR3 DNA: TGCGCCAGCAGCGGGTTGCTGGGGCCCACCGGGGAGCTGTTTTTT.

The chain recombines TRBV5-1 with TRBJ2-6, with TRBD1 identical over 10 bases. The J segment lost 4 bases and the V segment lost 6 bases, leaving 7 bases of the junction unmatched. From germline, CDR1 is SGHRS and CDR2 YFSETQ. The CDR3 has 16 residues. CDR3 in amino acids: CASTPDRGAGANVLTF. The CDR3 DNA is TGCGCCAGCACCCCGGACAGGGGGGCCGGGGCCAACGTCCTGACTTTC.